A selection of T cell receptor beta chains follows, all from one sample in a study of CD8 T cells in ankylosing spondylitis. TCRdb processed the 5' RACE reads anew with MiXCR; each CDR3 protein has one entry. The profile shows around 540,000 distinct CDR3 sequences, over 9.5% of them singletons. Sequencing was carried out using blood, either unsorted or a sorted T cell fraction (not recorded which). Every receptor here comes from a male donor with ankylosing spondylitis. CDR3s include the opening cysteine and the closing phenylalanine or tryptophan.

>TRBV20-1|TRBJ2-1
CSALRRGVDNEQFF
>TRBV20-1|TRBJ2-1
CSAYKEYEQFF
>TRBV3-1|TRBJ2-2
CASSQDASFDGELFF
>TRBV5-6|TRBJ2-1
CASSFVVGLYNEQFF
>TRBV6-2/TRBV6-3|TRBJ2-1
CASSYSGKNEQFF
>TRBV6-1|TRBJ1-2
CASRDNYGYTF
>TRBV4-2|TRBJ2-7
CASSQRTGTPNEQYF
>TRBV25-1|TRBJ1-5
CASRRVGQGSQPQHF
>TRBV20-1|TRBJ2-5
CSATPRDIWGPQGTQYF
>TRBV12-3/TRBV12-4|TRBJ1-1
CASSRTGLNTEAFF
>TRBV10-2|TRBJ2-3
CASSERQVPDTQYF
>TRBV24-1|TRBJ2-1
CATSDSWREGLDEQFF
>TRBV4-2|TRBJ1-2
CASSPGTGGYTF
>TRBV12-3/TRBV12-4|TRBJ2-2
CASSFDSQLAGELFF
>TRBV12-3/TRBV12-4|TRBJ2-3
CASTSGTFTDTQYF
>TRBV24-1|TRBJ2-1
CATSDLSGSKAGYNEQFF
>TRBV3-1|TRBJ2-2
CASSRLSTGELFF
>TRBV5-1|TRBJ2-1
CASSFRLAGGYNEQFF
>TRBV10-3|TRBJ2-7
CAISGTSDEQYF
>TRBV6-4|TRBJ2-1
CASSDEGSGKQFF
>TRBV20-1|TRBJ2-1
CSAERDSPKGYNEQFF
>TRBV24-1|TRBJ1-5
CATSRQGAGQPQHF
>TRBV7-9|TRBJ1-1
CASSLETSVEAFF
>TRBV20-1|TRBJ2-1
CSAPHAEGRGNEQFF
>TRBV2|TRBJ2-1
CASTTGSSYNEQFF
>TRBV11-2|TRBJ1-6
CASSLEGQYNSPLHF
>TRBV6-5|TRBJ2-1
CASSYRPEYNEQFF
>TRBV6-1|TRBJ2-5
CASSESLAGGSETQYF
>TRBV20-1|TRBJ2-1
CSAVPGLGTDEQFF
>TRBV6-1|TRBJ2-3
CASSSPPASGTTDTQYF
>TRBV12-3/TRBV12-4|TRBJ2-1
CASSLRATLGGGTGGFNEQFF
>TRBV29-1|TRBJ2-5
CSVEGREVGETQYF
>TRBV29-1|TRBJ2-5
CSVSWTGRIQETQYF
>TRBV11-3|TRBJ2-2
CASSLLRGLSGELFF
>TRBV18|TRBJ1-3
CASSPREGVSGNTIYF
>TRBV20-1|TRBJ2-1
CSVATSGYNEQFF
>TRBV12-3/TRBV12-4|TRBJ2-2
CASSPQPGGGLFF
>TRBV5-1|TRBJ2-1
CASSYKTSGDNNEQFF
>TRBV12-3/TRBV12-4|TRBJ2-7
CASRTGGWSYEQYF
>TRBV5-1|TRBJ2-1
CASSLTGGSYNEQFF
>TRBV3-1|TRBJ2-5
CASSQEGPPQETQYF
>TRBV12-3/TRBV12-4|TRBJ2-7
CASSLLPGSYEQYF